This T cell receptor beta chain is from a study of T-cell reconstitution after alpha-beta-depleted transplantation in children. This clonotype was seen many times. Its antigen is unknown. Researchers prepared the TCRbeta library using unique molecular identifiers, the study reports. One entry per CDR3 protein, called by TCRdb with MiXCR from the PCR reads. The sample holds hundreds of thousands of distinct CDR3 sequences, about an eighth seen once. The CDR3 totals 14 residues. In germline, CDR1 is SGHVS, CDR2 FQNEAQ. Deletions cut 1 base from V and 5 bases from J, with 10 bases between. General study findings and limits: Alpha-beta T cells present about two months after transplant were reported to originate from several hundred expanded graft clones. By one year post-transplant, T-cell counts and diversity largely arose from T cells that were newly produced.

This sample comprised PBMCs, obtained before TCRalphabeta/CD19-depleted stem cell transplant. The clonotype comes from a girl aged 2 to 10 with congenital amegakaryocytic thrombocytopenia, due to receive a stem cell transplant. This chain connects TRBV7-8 to TRBJ2-3; D is uncertain. The CDR3 reads CASSLEVARDTQYF. Written as DNA, the CDR3 is TGTGCCAGCAGCTTAGAGGTCGCCAGAGATACGCAGTATTTT.